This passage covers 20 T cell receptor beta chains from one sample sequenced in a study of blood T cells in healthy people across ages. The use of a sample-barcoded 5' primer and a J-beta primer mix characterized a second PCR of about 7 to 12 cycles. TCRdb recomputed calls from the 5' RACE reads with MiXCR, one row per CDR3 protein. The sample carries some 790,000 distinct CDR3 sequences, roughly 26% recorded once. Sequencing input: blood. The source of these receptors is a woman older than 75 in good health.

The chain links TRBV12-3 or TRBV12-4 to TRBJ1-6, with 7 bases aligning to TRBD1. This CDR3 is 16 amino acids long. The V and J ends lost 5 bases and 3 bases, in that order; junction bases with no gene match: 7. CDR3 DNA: TGTGCCAGCAGTCCCGGGACAGAACGCTATAATTCACCCCTCCACTTT. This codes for CASSPGTERYNSPLHF.

The CDR3 here is CASGRDNDNERYF. CDR3 nucleotides: TGCGCCAGCGGGCGGGACAACGACAATGAGCGGTACTTC. The chain recombines TRBV5-1 with TRBJ2-5, with D perhaps given as TRBD1 or TRBD2 (6 bases each). Per the germline V gene, CDR1 is SGHRS and CDR2 is YFSETQ. Trimming left V 7 bases short and J 13 bases short, with 23 bases between. CDR3 length equals 13 residues.

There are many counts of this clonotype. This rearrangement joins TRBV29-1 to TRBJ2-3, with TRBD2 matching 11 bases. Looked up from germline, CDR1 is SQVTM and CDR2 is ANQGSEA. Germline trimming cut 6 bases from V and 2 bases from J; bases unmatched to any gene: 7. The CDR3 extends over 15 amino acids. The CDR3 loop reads CSVVRTSGYTDTQYF. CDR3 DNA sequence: TGCAGCGTCGTACGGACTAGCGGGTACACAGATACGCAGTATTTT.

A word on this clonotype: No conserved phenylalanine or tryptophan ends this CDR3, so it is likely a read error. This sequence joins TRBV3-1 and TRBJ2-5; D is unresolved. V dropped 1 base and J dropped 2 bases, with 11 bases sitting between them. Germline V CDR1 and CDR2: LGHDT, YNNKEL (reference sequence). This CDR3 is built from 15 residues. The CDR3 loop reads CASSQVPGLQETQYG. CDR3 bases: TGTGCCAGCAGCCAAGTGCCCGGGCTACAAGAGACCCAGTACGGC.

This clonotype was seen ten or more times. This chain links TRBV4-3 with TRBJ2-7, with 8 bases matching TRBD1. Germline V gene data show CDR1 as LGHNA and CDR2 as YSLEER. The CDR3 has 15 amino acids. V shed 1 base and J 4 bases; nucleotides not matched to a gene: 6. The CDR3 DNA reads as TGCGCCAGCAGCCAAGCAGACAGGGGACATTACGAGCAGTACTTC. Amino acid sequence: CASSQADRGHYEQYF.

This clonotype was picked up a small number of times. CDR3 DNA: TGCGCCAGCAGCAACGAGCGGATAGGGAGGGTCACCGGGGAGCTGTTTTTT. This translates into CASSNERIGRVTGELFF. The chain uses TRBV4-3 and TRBJ2-2, with 7 bases aligning to TRBD2. The CDR3 covers 17 residues. The J segment lost 4 bases and the V segment lost 5 bases, leaving 13 bases of the junction unmatched. Germline assignment: CDR1 LGHNA and CDR2 YSLEER.

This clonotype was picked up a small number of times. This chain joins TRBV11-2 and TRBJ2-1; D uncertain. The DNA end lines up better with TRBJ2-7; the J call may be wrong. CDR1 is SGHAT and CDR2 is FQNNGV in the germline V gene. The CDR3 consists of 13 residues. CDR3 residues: CASSLPPYNEQYF. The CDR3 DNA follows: TGTGCCAGCAGCTTACCCCCCTACAATGAGCAGTACTTC.

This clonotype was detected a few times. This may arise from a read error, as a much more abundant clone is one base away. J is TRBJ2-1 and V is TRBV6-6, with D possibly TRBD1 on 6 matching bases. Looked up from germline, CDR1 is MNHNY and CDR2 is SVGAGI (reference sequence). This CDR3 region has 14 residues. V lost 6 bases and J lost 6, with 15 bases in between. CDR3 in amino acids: CASRTTGLGNEQFF. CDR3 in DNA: TGTGCCAGCAGGACCACAGGGTTGGGCAATGAGCAGTTCTTC.

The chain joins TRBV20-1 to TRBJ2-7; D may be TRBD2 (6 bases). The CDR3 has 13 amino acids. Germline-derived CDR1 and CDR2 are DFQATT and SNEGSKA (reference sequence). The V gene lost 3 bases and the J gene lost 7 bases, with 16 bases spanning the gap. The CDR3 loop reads CSARHTISGEQYF. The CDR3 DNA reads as TGCAGTGCTAGGCACACTATTAGCGGAGAGCAGTACTTC.

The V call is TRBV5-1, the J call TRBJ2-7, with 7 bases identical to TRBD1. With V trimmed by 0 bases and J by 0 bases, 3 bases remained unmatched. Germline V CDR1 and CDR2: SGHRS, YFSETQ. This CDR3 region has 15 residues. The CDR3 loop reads CASSLGAGGSYEQYF. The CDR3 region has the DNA TGCGCCAGCAGCTTGGGGGCAGGGGGCTCCTACGAGCAGTACTTC.

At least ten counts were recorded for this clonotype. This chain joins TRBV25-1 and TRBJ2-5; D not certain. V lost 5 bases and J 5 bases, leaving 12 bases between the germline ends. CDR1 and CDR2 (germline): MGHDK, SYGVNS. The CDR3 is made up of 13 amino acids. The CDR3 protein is CASSRSTPETQYF. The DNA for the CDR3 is TGTGCCAGCAGTAGATCCACGCCGGAGACCCAGTACTTC. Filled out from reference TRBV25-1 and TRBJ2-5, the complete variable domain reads EADIYQTPRYLVIGTGKKITLECSQTMGHDKMYWYQQDPGMELHLIHYSYGVNSTEKGDLSSESTVSRIRTEHFPLTLESARPSHTSQYLCASSRSTPETQYFGPGTRLLVL.

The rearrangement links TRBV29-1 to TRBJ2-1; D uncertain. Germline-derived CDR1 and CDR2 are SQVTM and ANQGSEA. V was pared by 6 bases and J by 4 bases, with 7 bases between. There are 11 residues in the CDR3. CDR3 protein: CSVRLYNEQFF. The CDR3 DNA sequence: TGCAGCGTCCGACTTTACAATGAGCAGTTCTTC.

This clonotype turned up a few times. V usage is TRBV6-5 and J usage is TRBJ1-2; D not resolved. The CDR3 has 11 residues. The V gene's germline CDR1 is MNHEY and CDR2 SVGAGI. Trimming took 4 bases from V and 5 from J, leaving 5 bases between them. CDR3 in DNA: TGTGCCAGCAGTTGGGAGTATGGCTACACCTTC. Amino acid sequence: CASSWEYGYTF.

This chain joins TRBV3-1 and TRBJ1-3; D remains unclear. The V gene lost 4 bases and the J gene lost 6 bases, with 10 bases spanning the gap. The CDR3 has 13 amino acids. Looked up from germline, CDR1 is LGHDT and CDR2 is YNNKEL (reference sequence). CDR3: CASSLDQINTIYF. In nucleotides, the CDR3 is TGTGCCAGCAGCCTAGATCAAATAAACACCATATATTTT.

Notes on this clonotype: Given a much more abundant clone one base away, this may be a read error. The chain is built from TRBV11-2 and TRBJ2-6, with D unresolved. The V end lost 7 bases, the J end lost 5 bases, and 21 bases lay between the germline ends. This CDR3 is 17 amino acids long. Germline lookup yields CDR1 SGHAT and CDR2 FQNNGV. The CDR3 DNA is TGTGCCAGCACCAAGGGATATGGGTCTCGCAGGGCCAACGTCCTGACTTTC. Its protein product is CASTKGYGSRRANVLTF.

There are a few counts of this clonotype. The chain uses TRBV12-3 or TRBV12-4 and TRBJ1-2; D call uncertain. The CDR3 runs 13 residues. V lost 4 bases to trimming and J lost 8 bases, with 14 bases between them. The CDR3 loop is CASSSRRKVGYTF. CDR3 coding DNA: TGTGCCAGCAGTTCCCGTCGCAAGGTCGGCTACACCTTC.

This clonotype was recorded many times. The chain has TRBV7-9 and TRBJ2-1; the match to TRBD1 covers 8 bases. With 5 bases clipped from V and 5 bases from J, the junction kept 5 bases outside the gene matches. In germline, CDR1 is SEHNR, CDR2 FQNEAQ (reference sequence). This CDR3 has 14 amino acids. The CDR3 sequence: CASSGRTGNNEQFF. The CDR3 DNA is TGTGCCAGCAGCGGGCGGACAGGGAACAATGAGCAGTTCTTC.

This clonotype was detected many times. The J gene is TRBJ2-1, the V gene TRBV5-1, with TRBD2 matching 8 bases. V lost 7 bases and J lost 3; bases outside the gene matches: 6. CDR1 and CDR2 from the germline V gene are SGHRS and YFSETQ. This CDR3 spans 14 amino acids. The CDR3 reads CASRPAGVYNEQFF. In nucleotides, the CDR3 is TGCGCCAGCCGACCAGCGGGGGTCTACAATGAGCAGTTCTTC.

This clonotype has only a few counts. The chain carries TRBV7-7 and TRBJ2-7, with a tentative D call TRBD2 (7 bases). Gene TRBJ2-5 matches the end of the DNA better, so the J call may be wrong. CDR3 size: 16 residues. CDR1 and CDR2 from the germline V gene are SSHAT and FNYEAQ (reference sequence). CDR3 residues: CASSLLRRGGQETQYF. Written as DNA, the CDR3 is TGTGCCAGCAGCTTACTCAGGAGGGGGGGGCAAGAGACCCAGTACTTC.

The CDR3 sequence: CSASDPGTSSYEQYF. The CDR3 region has the DNA TGCAGTGCTAGCGATCCCGGGACGAGCTCCTACGAGCAGTACTTC. The V gene is TRBV20-1, the J gene TRBJ2-7; the D call may be TRBD1 or TRBD2 (5 bases each). CDR1 DFQATT and CDR2 SNEGSKA come from the germline V gene (reference sequence). Trimming removed 3 bases from V and 0 bases from J, with 15 bases in between. The CDR3 sequence is 15 residues long.